These 3 T cell receptor beta chains were all obtained from the same sample, sequenced in a study of blood T cell repertoires in COVID-19. Sequenced by immunoSEQ multiplex PCR; TCRdb stores in-frame clones only, minus some. The table has about 300,000 clones, 88% seen once; the top ten hold approximately 1.8%. The source material was peripheral blood. These receptors were taken from a woman in her twenties or thirties with COVID-19, enrolled during active disease.

Notes on this clone: The sample has other DNA sequences that encode this CDR3 too. J is TRBJ1-1 and V is TRBV2; D is uncertain. Germline V gene sequence: CDR1 SNHLY, CDR2 FYNNEI. The CDR3 is 13 residues long. The V and J ends lost 4 bases and 1 base respectively, with 7 bases between them. CDR3 sequence (DNA): TGTGCCAGCAGTGCAGGCCCGAACACTGAAGCTTTCTTT. It translates to CASSAGPNTEAFF. The full variable domain, with the rest looked up from reference TRBV2 and TRBJ1-1, is EPEVTQTPSHQVTQMGQEVILRCVPISNHLYFYWYRQILGQKVEFLVSFYNNEISEKSEIFDDQFSVERPDGSNFTLKIRSTKLEDSAMYFCASSAGPNTEAFFGQGTRLTVV.

The V gene is TRBV18, the J gene TRBJ2-6, with D tentatively TRBD2 (6 bases). Per the germline V gene, CDR1 is KGHSH and CDR2 is LQKENI. The CDR3 runs to 15 residues. V was cut by 2 bases and J by 4 bases, with 9 bases left in between. The CDR3 DNA reads TGTGCCAGCTCACCAGCGGGGTCCGGGGCCAACGTCCTGACTTTC. Translation: CASSPAGSGANVLTF.

This clone showed up just once. The V and J genes are TRBV27 and TRBJ2-1; D is undetermined. Germline V CDR1 and CDR2: MNHEY, SMNVEV (reference sequence). The CDR3 is 13 residues long. V lost 3 bases to trimming and J lost 5 bases, with 8 bases between them. The DNA of the CDR3 is TGTGCCAGCAGTTTTTTCGGAGACAATGAGCAGTTCTTC. Translated: CASSFFGDNEQFF.